What follows are 11 T cell receptor beta chains derived from one specimen sequenced in a study of regulatory T cells in long-lasting Graves disease. Time point in this sample: persistent/refractory GD, antithyroid drugs over 5 years with positive TRAb. Isolated PBMC RNA provided the starting material for the TCR library. Assembly of TCR beta libraries relied on iRepertoire HTBI primers together with Arm-PCR of CDR3 regions. TCRdb analysed the multiplex PCR reads with MiXCR anew, one entry per CDR3 protein. The table shows fewer than 450,000 distinct CDR3 sequences, with 20% to 30% occurring only once. The sample here was peripheral blood mononuclear cells (PBMCs), taken when the disease was refractory, from a patient treated with antithyroid drugs. The receptors were sampled from a female donor with Graves disease.

The rearrangement uses TRBV7-9 and TRBJ2-2, with D maybe TRBD1 (5 bases). Trimming removed 0 bases at V and 1 base at J, with 9 bases between. The germline V gene has CDR1 SEHNR and CDR2 FQNEAQ (reference sequence). This CDR3 has 16 residues. DNA of the CDR3: TGTGCCAGCAGCTTAGCTGGGCAGGGGAACACCGGGGAGCTGTTTTTT. Its protein is CASSLAGQGNTGELFF.

In this sample, this clonotype turned up once. Since the CDR3 does not end with the conserved phenylalanine or tryptophan, this likely comes from a read error. The chain couples TRBV20-1 to TRBJ2-7, with a weak D call TRBD1 (6 bases). The germline V gene has CDR1 DFQATT and CDR2 SNEGSKA (reference sequence). The CDR3 contains 13 residues. V lost 6 bases and J 1 base, leaving 13 bases between the germline ends. CDR3 in DNA: TGCAGTGCACACAGGGTCGGGTCCTACGAGCAGTACCTC. Protein: CSAHRVGSYEQYL.

V is TRBV6-1 and J is TRBJ2-7, with D uncertain. Per germline, CDR1 MNHNS and CDR2 SASEGT. Trimming stripped 4 bases from V and 0 bases from J, with 13 bases between. The CDR3 runs to 15 residues. CDR3 region: CASSVGRLSSYEQYF. The CDR3 bases are TGTGCCAGCAGTGTGGGTCGGCTTAGCTCCTACGAGCAGTACTTC.

V and J are TRBV4-2 and TRBJ2-4; D is perhaps TRBD1 or TRBD2 (5 bases each). Germline V CDR1 and CDR2: LGHNA, YNFKEQ. V was cut by 1 base and J by 0 bases, with 13 bases left in between. This CDR3 is 17 amino acids long. This chain's CDR3 is CASSQVLGAQAKNIQYF. In DNA, the CDR3 is TGTGCCAGCAGCCAAGTACTAGGGGCGCAAGCCAAAAACATTCAGTACTTC.

In this sample, this clonotype turned up a few times. This sequence joins TRBV9 and TRBJ1-6; D is undetermined. Looked up from germline, CDR1 is SGDLS and CDR2 is YYNGEE. The CDR3 totals 14 residues. V lost 1 base and J lost 10, with 12 bases in between. In DNA form, the CDR3 reads TGTGCCAGCAGCGTAACCTGGCAGAGATCACCCCTCCACTTT. Translated: CASSVTWQRSPLHF.

This clonotype was counted ten times or more. CDR3: CASSSGQGAINTGELFF. Written as DNA, the CDR3 is TGTGCCAGCAGTTCCGGACAGGGGGCTATTAACACCGGGGAGCTGTTTTTT. The J gene is TRBJ2-2, the V gene TRBV28, with TRBD1 identical over 11 bases. V shed 4 bases and J 2 bases; nucleotides not matched to a gene: 6. Germline CDR1 MDHEN, CDR2 SYDVKM. The CDR3 totals 17 residues. The full variable domain, its missing parts supplied by reference TRBV28 and TRBJ2-2, is DVKVTQSSRYLVKRTGEKVFLECVQDMDHENMFWYRQDPGLGLRLIYFSYDVKMKEKGDIPEGYSVSREKKERFSLILESASTNQTSMYLCASSSGQGAINTGELFFGEGSRLTVL.

The chain employs TRBV10-3 and TRBJ1-2, with TRBD1 identical over 9 bases. Germline-derived CDR1 and CDR2 are ENHRY and SYGVKD. The CDR3 length is 15 residues. V lost 2 bases to trimming and J lost 4 bases; unmatched junction nucleotides: 5. The CDR3 nucleotides read TGTGCCATCAGTGAGCAGGACAGGGGAGGCTATGGCTACACCTTC. Translating it yields CAISEQDRGGYGYTF.

This clonotype was counted ten times or more. Germline is not matched at one junction end, which may reflect a read error. The chain combines TRBV7-9 with TRBJ2-4, with D possibly being TRBD2 (6 bases). The CDR3 consists of 14 residues. Germline lookup yields CDR1 SEHNR and CDR2 FQNEAQ (reference sequence). This CDR3 reads CASSLEGAKNIQYF. In nucleotides, the CDR3 is TGCGCCAGCAGCTTGGAGGGGGCCAAAAACATTCAGTACTTC. The full variable domain, in which reference TRBV7-9 and TRBJ2-4 provide the parts outside the CDR3, is DTGVSQNPRHKITKRGQNVTFRCDPISEHNRLYWYRQTLGQGPEFLTYFQNEAQLEKSRLLSDRFSAERPKGSFSTLEIQRTEQGDSAMYLCASSLEGAKNIQYFGAGTRLSVL.

The genes are TRBV7-3 and TRBJ2-7, with D possibly being TRBD2 (6 bases). Trimming stripped 1 base from V and 4 bases from J, with 14 bases between. The CDR3 runs to 15 residues. Germline CDR1 reads SGHTA; CDR2 reads FQGTGA. For the CDR3, the DNA is TGTGCCAGCAGCTTAATGGCGGGGCAGGGATACGAGCAGTACTTC. It yields the protein CASSLMAGQGYEQYF.

This clonotype was recorded many times. The chain recombines TRBV2 with TRBJ1-4; perhaps TRBD1 as D (6 bases). Germline V gives CDR1 SNHLY, CDR2 FYNNEI. The CDR3 consists of 11 residues. CDR3 bases: TGTGGGGGGCTGCGGGATGAAAAACTGTTTTTT. Translation gives CGGLRDEKLFF. Based on the CDR3 plus reference TRBV2 and TRBJ1-4, the full variable domain is EPEVTQTPSHQVTQMGQEVILRCVPISNHLYFYWYRQILGQKVEFLVSFYNNEISEKSEIFDDQFSVERPDGSNFTLKIRSTKLEDSAMYFCGGLRDEKLFFGSGTQLSVL.

This clonotype was counted a few times. V and J are TRBV28 and TRBJ1-2, with 12 positions matching TRBD1. The CDR3 has 15 amino acids. V shed 7 bases, J shed 4 bases, and the junction held 7 bases outside the gene matches. Germline V CDR1 and CDR2: MDHEN, SYDVKM. The CDR3: CASKLGTGGSYGYTF. Here the CDR3 DNA reads TGTGCCAGCAAATTGGGGACAGGGGGCAGCTATGGCTACACCTTC.